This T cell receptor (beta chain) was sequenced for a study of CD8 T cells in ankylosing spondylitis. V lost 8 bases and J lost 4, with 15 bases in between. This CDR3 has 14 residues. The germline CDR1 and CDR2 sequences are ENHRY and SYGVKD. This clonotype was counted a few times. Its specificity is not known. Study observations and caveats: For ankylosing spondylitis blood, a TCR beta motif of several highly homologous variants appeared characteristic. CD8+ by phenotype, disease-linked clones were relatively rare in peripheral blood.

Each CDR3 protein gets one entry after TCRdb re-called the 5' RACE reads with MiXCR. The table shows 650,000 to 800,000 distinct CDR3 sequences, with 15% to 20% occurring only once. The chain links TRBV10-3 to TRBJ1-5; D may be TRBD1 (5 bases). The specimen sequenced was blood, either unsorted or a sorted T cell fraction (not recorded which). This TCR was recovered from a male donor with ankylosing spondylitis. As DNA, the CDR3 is TGTGCCATCGCCTCGACAGTAGATAATCAGCCCCAGCATTTT. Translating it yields CAIASTVDNQPQHF.